This is a list of T cell receptor beta chains from one sample in a study of control samples from healthy donors and cancer patients. The repertoire was sequenced with immunoSEQ multiplex PCR; TCRdb's copy has only in-frame clones and lacks some. The table has about 100,000 clones, approximately 84% seen once. What was sequenced was blood. Receptors originate from a man aged 18 to 35 in good health. The conserved cysteine and the conserved F or W are not part of the CDR3 here. A D gene is named only where the DNA matches it firmly.

d_call	v_call	j_call	cdr3_aa
NA	TRBV12-3/TRBV12-4	TRBJ1-1	ASSLTGYGEAF
NA	TRBV20-1	TRBJ1-1	SATLITEAF
NA	TRBV18	TRBJ1-1	ASSPTVMNTEAF
TRBD1	TRBV6-4	TRBJ1-1	ASSDSGQMKAF
NA	TRBV6-6	TRBJ2-5	ASSYEGHWGETQY
NA	TRBV5-1	TRBJ2-7	ASSLAGGDYEQY
NA	TRBV29-1	TRBJ1-1	SVEDYGQGFSTEAF
NA	TRBV9	TRBJ1-3	ASSVALGTSGNTIY
NA	TRBV23-1	TRBJ2-1	ASSRFGDYNEQF
NA	TRBV24-1	TRBJ1-2	ATSGRSNTNGYT
TRBD1	TRBV6-6	TRBJ2-7	ASRERTGGSEQY
NA	TRBV5-5	TRBJ2-5	ASSFDPNSQETQY
NA	TRBV27	TRBJ2-2	ASSPIGTPNTGELF
NA	TRBV19	TRBJ2-3	ASQTSGGTDTQY
NA	TRBV4-2	TRBJ1-5	ASSQDPRPYSNQPQH
NA	TRBV10-2	TRBJ1-6	ASTEGQGGRYNSPLH
NA	TRBV7-8	TRBJ1-6	ASSAPRSLTYNSPLH
NA	TRBV3-1/TRBV3-2	TRBJ2-1	ASSHASSSFFGEQF
NA	TRBV4-1	TRBJ2-5	ASSQPSSSLKETQY
NA	TRBV25-1	TRBJ2-1	ASSESRFFLNNEQF
TRBD2	TRBV7-9	TRBJ2-1	ASSYSGGALDEQF
NA	TRBV30	TRBJ1-2	AWATGYGRNGYT
NA	TRBV30	TRBJ1-2	AWSAGSGYT
TRBD1	TRBV6-6	TRBJ1-3	ASSPGTALNTIY
NA	TRBV5-1	TRBJ2-2	ASSSLDLTGELF
TRBD1	TRBV3-1/TRBV3-2	TRBJ1-6	ASSPRDRANSPLH
NA	TRBV6-6	TRBJ1-5	ASSYGGQPQH
NA	TRBV7-2	TRBJ1-5	ASSHPGEAGNMPQH
NA	TRBV7-6	TRBJ1-2	ASSLASKGGYT
TRBD1	TRBV7-2	TRBJ2-1	ASSRGPRLKTGSSEQF
NA	TRBV19	TRBJ1-2	ASSSSGPNGYT
NA	TRBV6-5	TRBJ1-2	ASRAGIYGYT
NA	TRBV19	TRBJ2-3	ASSNGAGPSTDTQY
NA	TRBV6-2/TRBV6-3	TRBJ2-2	ASSTDRFIGDTGELF
TRBD1	TRBV7-2	TRBJ2-7	ASSFDGTGGTYEQY
TRBD2	TRBV28	TRBJ2-1	ASISYALGTSAVEQF
NA	TRBV27	TRBJ1-2	ASSPEGGFYGYT
NA	TRBV2	TRBJ1-1	AFREGWSTEAF
TRBD2	TRBV28	TRBJ2-3	ATPAGAQDTQY
TRBD2	TRBV13	TRBJ2-5	ASTWTGGRGETQY
TRBD1	TRBV14	TRBJ2-1	ASSQDLRQGLEQF
NA	TRBV9	TRBJ1-3	ASSVIPGLSGNTIY
NA	TRBV2	TRBJ1-1	ASSEGREVPF
NA	TRBV9	TRBJ2-1	ASSAGAPRGEQF
NA	TRBV5-1	TRBJ2-2	ASSWTYRGSSNTGELF
TRBD1	TRBV5-4	TRBJ1-1	ASSRRDRDTEAF
NA	TRBV15	TRBJ2-1	ATSPLGTAIINEQF
TRBD1	TRBV13	TRBJ2-3	ASSSTSQGRTQY
NA	TRBV3-1/TRBV3-2	TRBJ1-6	ASSQIVGVNNSPLH
NA	TRBV4-1	TRBJ2-2	ASSRQTNTGELF